The rows below give T cell receptor beta chains drawn from one sample of a study of cytomegalovirus exposure and HLA in healthy donors. Clones were sequenced by immunoSEQ multiplex PCR, and TCRdb holds only the in-frame ones, with some missing. The sample consists of about 150,000 clones, approximately 63% of them appearing once. Sample: PBMCs. The receptor source for this set is an older woman in good health and CMV-seropositive. CDR3s include the opening cysteine and the closing phenylalanine or tryptophan. The order of the fields is clone size, J gene, D gene, V gene, CDR3 DNA, CDR3 protein. D genes are given only for firm matches. A row's size may be missing; if present it is once, few, many or a size class.

clone_size: .; j_call: TRBJ2-7; d_call: TRBD1; v_call: TRBV7-9; cdr3_nt: TGTGCCACCCACCCAGGGGTCACAGGGGAACCCTACGAGCAGTACTTC; cdr3_aa: CATHPGVTGEPYEQYF
clone_size: few; j_call: TRBJ1-2; d_call: .; v_call: TRBV2; cdr3_nt: TGTGCCAGCAAGGAGACAGACCTTAACTATGGCTACACCTTC; cdr3_aa: CASKETDLNYGYTF
clone_size: few; j_call: TRBJ2-7; d_call: TRBD2; v_call: TRBV15; cdr3_nt: TGTGCCACCAGCAGGGCGGGAGCCACCTACGAGCAGTACTTC; cdr3_aa: CATSRAGATYEQYF
clone_size: .; j_call: TRBJ2-1; d_call: .; v_call: TRBV9; cdr3_nt: TGTGCCAGCAGCGGGGGACTGGACTCCTACAATGAGCAGTTCTTC; cdr3_aa: CASSGGLDSYNEQFF
clone_size: .; j_call: TRBJ2-3; d_call: TRBD2; v_call: TRBV5-8; cdr3_nt: TGTGCCAGCAGCTTCCGACTAGCGGTAGCCTCCCCTGATACGCAGTATTTT; cdr3_aa: CASSFRLAVASPDTQYF
clone_size: .; j_call: TRBJ2-5; d_call: .; v_call: TRBV5-1; cdr3_nt: TGCGCCAGCAGCCTCACAAACCCAGGGGGGGAGACCCAGTACTTC; cdr3_aa: CASSLTNPGGETQYF
clone_size: .; j_call: TRBJ2-7; d_call: TRBD2; v_call: TRBV5-4; cdr3_nt: TGTGCCAGCAGCTTGGCGGGAGGACTGTACGAGCAGTACTTC; cdr3_aa: CASSLAGGLYEQYF
clone_size: .; j_call: TRBJ1-2; d_call: .; v_call: TRBV5-1; cdr3_nt: TGCGCCAGCAGCTTGGCGTGGGAGGATATCTATGGCTACACCTTC; cdr3_aa: CASSLAWEDIYGYTF
clone_size: few; j_call: TRBJ2-3; d_call: .; v_call: TRBV6-1; cdr3_nt: TGTGCCAGTGGGGGGGCGGGGCGCACAGATACGCAGTATTTT; cdr3_aa: CASGGAGRTDTQYF
clone_size: few; j_call: TRBJ1-1; d_call: .; v_call: TRBV11-1; cdr3_nt: TGTGCCAGCAGCTTAGCATCTACAGTACTGAACACTGAAGCTTTCTTT; cdr3_aa: CASSLASTVLNTEAFF
clone_size: .; j_call: TRBJ1-2; d_call: .; v_call: TRBV9; cdr3_nt: TGTGCCAGCAGCGTTGCTTTGGGGAGCTATGGCTACACCTTC; cdr3_aa: CASSVALGSYGYTF
clone_size: once; j_call: TRBJ2-7; d_call: .; v_call: TRBV19; cdr3_nt: TGTGCCAGTAGTGAATCTAGCGTAGGAGTCTACGAGCAGTACTTC; cdr3_aa: CASSESSVGVYEQYF
clone_size: .; j_call: TRBJ2-3; d_call: TRBD2; v_call: TRBV5-1; cdr3_nt: TGCGCCAGCAGCTTGGACTCTAGCGGGAGGGCGGATACGCAGTATTTT; cdr3_aa: CASSLDSSGRADTQYF
clone_size: .; j_call: TRBJ2-7; d_call: .; v_call: TRBV4-2; cdr3_nt: TGTGCCAGCAGCCAAGAAGTCAGCCTAGCGAGCTACGAGCAGTACTTC; cdr3_aa: CASSQEVSLASYEQYF
clone_size: .; j_call: TRBJ1-3; d_call: TRBD1; v_call: TRBV15; cdr3_nt: TGTGCCACCAGCAGACATACAGGGGGCTATGGAAACACCATATATTTT; cdr3_aa: CATSRHTGGYGNTIYF
clone_size: .; j_call: TRBJ1-1; d_call: .; v_call: TRBV5-1; cdr3_nt: TGCGCCAGCAGCTTGGCCGAAGGGGCATCTTTCTTT; cdr3_aa: CASSLAEGASFF
clone_size: once; j_call: TRBJ2-2; d_call: TRBD2; v_call: TRBV5-6; cdr3_nt: TGTGCCAGCAGCTTGAGGGCTAGCGGGAGGCGGGCCGGGGAGCTGTTTTTT; cdr3_aa: CASSLRASGRRAGELFF
clone_size: few; j_call: TRBJ2-1; d_call: TRBD2; v_call: TRBV5-1; cdr3_nt: TGCGCCAGCAGCTTGAGGCGGGAGGGCAATGAGCAGTTCTTC; cdr3_aa: CASSLRREGNEQFF
clone_size: .; j_call: TRBJ2-7; d_call: .; v_call: TRBV4-1; cdr3_nt: TGCGCCAGCAGCCAAGATCCGGTCGGTGCCTACGAGCAGTACTTC; cdr3_aa: CASSQDPVGAYEQYF
clone_size: .; j_call: TRBJ1-4; d_call: .; v_call: TRBV28; cdr3_nt: TGTGCCAGCAGTCCGAGGTACGGGGATAATGAAAAACTGTTTTTT; cdr3_aa: CASSPRYGDNEKLFF
clone_size: .; j_call: TRBJ2-5; d_call: .; v_call: TRBV30; cdr3_nt: TGTGCCTGGAGCCGCCCCGCAGGGGGGAACCAAGAGACCCAGTACTTC; cdr3_aa: CAWSRPAGGNQETQYF
clone_size: .; j_call: TRBJ1-1; d_call: .; v_call: TRBV19; cdr3_nt: TGTGCCAGTAGTATCAGGGGCTTTGACACTGAAGCTTTCTTT; cdr3_aa: CASSIRGFDTEAFF
clone_size: few; j_call: TRBJ2-5; d_call: TRBD2; v_call: TRBV6-1; cdr3_nt: TGTGCCAGCAGTGAAACTAGCGGGAGGGGGGAGACCCAGTACTTC; cdr3_aa: CASSETSGRGETQYF
clone_size: .; j_call: TRBJ2-7; d_call: .; v_call: TRBV7-8; cdr3_nt: TGTGCCAGCAGCTTAGCGGAGAGTCCGTACGAGCAGTACTTC; cdr3_aa: CASSLAESPYEQYF
clone_size: .; j_call: TRBJ2-1; d_call: .; v_call: TRBV12-5; cdr3_nt: TGTGCTAGTGGTTTGGTAACGGGTGGGGCTGAGCAGTTCTTC; cdr3_aa: CASGLVTGGAEQFF
clone_size: medium-sized; j_call: TRBJ1-2; d_call: .; v_call: TRBV28; cdr3_nt: TGTGCCAGCAGCCGACTCGGGAGCTATGGCTACACCTTC; cdr3_aa: CASSRLGSYGYTF
clone_size: .; j_call: TRBJ1-1; d_call: .; v_call: TRBV20-1; cdr3_nt: TGCAGTGCCGCACGGACTGAAGCTTTCTTT; cdr3_aa: CSAARTEAFF
clone_size: few; j_call: TRBJ2-1; d_call: TRBD2; v_call: TRBV4-1; cdr3_nt: TGCGCCAGCAGACACCTTGGGGAGCGGGAGGGTGAGCAGTTCTTC; cdr3_aa: CASRHLGEREGEQFF
clone_size: .; j_call: TRBJ1-1; d_call: TRBD1; v_call: TRBV2; cdr3_nt: TGTGCCAGCAGTGAAGTGGGACAGAGGAACACTGAAGCTTTCTTT; cdr3_aa: CASSEVGQRNTEAFF
clone_size: few; j_call: TRBJ1-1; d_call: .; v_call: TRBV19; cdr3_nt: TGTGCCAGTATGGCCAGGGGCATTAGCACTGAAGCTTTCTTT; cdr3_aa: CASMARGISTEAFF
clone_size: few; j_call: TRBJ1-2; d_call: .; v_call: TRBV28; cdr3_nt: TGTGCCAGCAGTTTATCTCGCGAGCTATCAAGAGGCTACACCTTC; cdr3_aa: CASSLSRELSRGYTF
clone_size: .; j_call: TRBJ1-6; d_call: TRBD1; v_call: TRBV14; cdr3_nt: TGTGCCAGCAGCCAAGCCGGGACAGGAGATAATTCACCCCTCCACTTT; cdr3_aa: CASSQAGTGDNSPLHF
clone_size: .; j_call: TRBJ1-2; d_call: .; v_call: TRBV9; cdr3_nt: TGTGCCAGCAGCGTAGATCCTTTGAACTATGGCTACACCTTC; cdr3_aa: CASSVDPLNYGYTF
clone_size: .; j_call: TRBJ2-1; d_call: TRBD2; v_call: TRBV7-7; cdr3_nt: TGTGCCAGCAGCTCGACTAGCGGGAGGTTCAATGAGCAGTTCTTC; cdr3_aa: CASSSTSGRFNEQFF
clone_size: .; j_call: TRBJ1-3; d_call: .; v_call: TRBV5-1; cdr3_nt: TGCGCCAGCAGCTTGGCCCCAGGACAGGGAAACACCATATATTTT; cdr3_aa: CASSLAPGQGNTIYF
clone_size: .; j_call: TRBJ1-1; d_call: TRBD1; v_call: TRBV6-5; cdr3_nt: TGTGCCAGCAGTTACTATGGGACAGGGAACACTGAAGCTTTCTTT; cdr3_aa: CASSYYGTGNTEAFF
clone_size: .; j_call: TRBJ1-4; d_call: TRBD1; v_call: TRBV5-1; cdr3_nt: TGCGCCAGCAGCAGGACAGGGGGAGCGACTAATGAAAAACTGTTTTTT; cdr3_aa: CASSRTGGATNEKLFF
clone_size: .; j_call: TRBJ1-6; d_call: .; v_call: TRBV28; cdr3_nt: TGTGCCAGCATGGCGGGGGGGCACGGCTATAATTCACCCCTCCACTTT; cdr3_aa: CASMAGGHGYNSPLHF
clone_size: once; j_call: TRBJ2-2; d_call: TRBD2; v_call: TRBV2; cdr3_nt: TGTGCCAGCAGTGAATGGGGTAGCGGGAGGACGAACACCGGGGAGCTGTTTTTT; cdr3_aa: CASSEWGSGRTNTGELFF
clone_size: .; j_call: TRBJ2-7; d_call: TRBD2; v_call: TRBV28; cdr3_nt: TGTGCCAGCAGTTTATTTTTGCTAGCGGGAGGTTCGTACGAGCAGTACTTC; cdr3_aa: CASSLFLLAGGSYEQYF
clone_size: .; j_call: TRBJ2-1; d_call: TRBD2; v_call: TRBV4-1; cdr3_nt: TGCGCCAGCAGCCAAGGTTTAATTAGCGGGAGCTCCTACAATGAGCAGTTCTTC; cdr3_aa: CASSQGLISGSSYNEQFF
clone_size: .; j_call: TRBJ1-1; d_call: TRBD1; v_call: TRBV18; cdr3_nt: TGTGCCAGCTTCCTCGGACAGGGGAACACTGAAGCTTTCTTT; cdr3_aa: CASFLGQGNTEAFF
clone_size: .; j_call: TRBJ2-7; d_call: TRBD2; v_call: TRBV28; cdr3_nt: TGTGCCAGCGCCGGGACTAGCTCCTACGAGCAGTACTTC; cdr3_aa: CASAGTSSYEQYF
clone_size: .; j_call: TRBJ2-7; d_call: .; v_call: TRBV7-2; cdr3_nt: TGTGCCAGCAATATCGACTACAACTCCTACGAGCAGTACTTC; cdr3_aa: CASNIDYNSYEQYF
clone_size: .; j_call: TRBJ1-1; d_call: .; v_call: TRBV6-1; cdr3_nt: TGTGCCAGCAATAGACCGACGGAGGCGGCTGAAGCTTTCTTT; cdr3_aa: CASNRPTEAAEAFF
clone_size: few; j_call: TRBJ2-5; d_call: TRBD1; v_call: TRBV19; cdr3_nt: TGTGCCAGTAGTCGGACAGGGCGGCAAGAGACCCAGTACTTC; cdr3_aa: CASSRTGRQETQYF
clone_size: .; j_call: TRBJ1-2; d_call: TRBD1; v_call: TRBV6-5; cdr3_nt: TGTGCCAGCAGGGCAGGGGGCTATGGCTACACCTTC; cdr3_aa: CASRAGGYGYTF
clone_size: .; j_call: TRBJ2-3; d_call: .; v_call: TRBV7-9; cdr3_nt: TGTGCCAGCAGCTTAGGACTAGTTCTGCAGTATTTT; cdr3_aa: CASSLGLVLQYF
clone_size: .; j_call: TRBJ2-5; d_call: TRBD1; v_call: TRBV5-1; cdr3_nt: TGCGCCAGCAGCTTGGCGGACAGGGCGGGGGAGACCCAGTACTTC; cdr3_aa: CASSLADRAGETQYF
clone_size: .; j_call: TRBJ1-3; d_call: .; v_call: TRBV18; cdr3_nt: TGTGCCAGCTCACCATCCGCCCTAGACTCTGGAAACACCATATATTTT; cdr3_aa: CASSPSALDSGNTIYF
clone_size: .; j_call: TRBJ1-5; d_call: .; v_call: TRBV5-8; cdr3_nt: TGTGCCAGCAGCTTGGGTGCGGGTGGTGGCAATCAGCCCCAGCATTTT; cdr3_aa: CASSLGAGGGNQPQHF
clone_size: .; j_call: TRBJ2-2; d_call: .; v_call: TRBV10-1; cdr3_nt: TGCGCCAGCAGTGTACTCTCGAACACCGGGGAGCTGTTTTTT; cdr3_aa: CASSVLSNTGELFF
clone_size: .; j_call: TRBJ2-1; d_call: TRBD2; v_call: TRBV5-4; cdr3_nt: TGTGCCAGCAGCTTGGCCGTCGGGCTAGCGGACCTCAATGAGCAGTTCTTC; cdr3_aa: CASSLAVGLADLNEQFF
clone_size: .; j_call: TRBJ2-1; d_call: .; v_call: TRBV7-3; cdr3_nt: TGTGCCAGCAGCTTAATGGGACTCCCGGGCGATGAGCAGTTCTTC; cdr3_aa: CASSLMGLPGDEQFF
clone_size: .; j_call: TRBJ1-3; d_call: .; v_call: TRBV5-1; cdr3_nt: TGCGCCAGCAGCTTGACAACTAACTCTGGAAACACCATATATTTT; cdr3_aa: CASSLTTNSGNTIYF